A selection of T cell receptor beta chains follows, all from one sample in a study of cytomegalovirus exposure and HLA in healthy donors. Profiled with immunoSEQ multiplex PCR; TCRdb holds only in-frame clones, not every one. The sample consists of roughly 310,000 clones, roughly 88% of them appearing once. Sequenced input: PBMCs. Every receptor here comes from a man aged 30 to 45 in good health and CMV-seronegative. CDR3s include the opening cysteine and the closing phenylalanine or tryptophan. Each record gives: CDR3 length, J gene, V gene, D gene, clone size, CDR3 protein, CDR3 DNA. A D gene is named only where the DNA matches it firmly. Size values are once, few and many counts, or a class for expanded clones, and some rows have none.

12 | TRBJ1-1 | TRBV10-3 | . | . | CATATANTEAFF | TGTGCCACCGCGACTGCGAACACTGAAGCTTTCTTT
15 | TRBJ2-1 | TRBV7-2 | TRBD2 | . | CASSFYGGAGRKLFF | TGTGCCAGCAGCTTCTACGGGGGGGCGGGCCGTAAGTTGTTCTTC
15 | TRBJ2-2 | TRBV18 | . | . | CASSPLGQGNGELFF | TGTGCCAGCTCACCATTGGGACAAGGAAACGGGGAGCTGTTTTTT
14 | TRBJ2-3 | TRBV6-1 | TRBD2 | . | CASSIAGHTDTQYF | TGTGCCAGCAGTATAGCGGGGCATACAGATACGCAGTATTTT
16 | TRBJ2-7 | TRBV18 | TRBD1 | . | CASSPGRTGGSDEQYF | TGTGCCAGCTCACCGGGACGGACAGGGGGCAGCGACGAGCAGTACTTC
17 | TRBJ1-1 | TRBV5-1 | TRBD1 | . | CASSLDQGARGLSEAFF | TGCGCCAGCAGCTTGGATCAGGGGGCGCGGGGTTTGTCTGAAGCTTTCTTT
12 | TRBJ1-6 | TRBV7-2 | . | . | CASSLGGSPLHF | TGTGCCAGCAGCTTAGGGGGCTCACCCCTCCACTTT
15 | TRBJ2-3 | TRBV5-1 | TRBD1 | . | CASSKIDRETDTQYF | TGCGCCAGCAGCAAGATCGACAGGGAGACAGATACGCAGTATTTT
16 | TRBJ2-3 | TRBV5-5 | TRBD2 | . | CASSLLVGTSADTQYF | TGTGCCAGCAGCTTGCTAGTCGGGACTAGCGCAGATACGCAGTATTTT
14 | TRBJ1-2 | TRBV4-3 | . | . | CASSQVKIGAGYTF | TGCGCCAGCAGCCAAGTAAAAATTGGGGCTGGCTACACCTTC
15 | TRBJ2-5 | TRBV29-1 | . | . | CSVGGTGQYQETQYF | TGCAGCGTTGGAGGGACCGGACAGTACCAAGAGACCCAGTACTTC
14 | TRBJ2-2 | TRBV15 | . | . | CATSREQGSGELFF | TGTGCCACCAGCAGAGAGCAGGGAAGCGGGGAGCTGTTTTTT
17 | TRBJ1-3 | TRBV10-1 | . | . | CASSESRRAGSGNTIYF | TGCGCCAGCAGTGAATCCCGCAGGGCCGGCTCTGGAAACACCATATATTTT
14 | TRBJ1-4 | TRBV11-2 | . | . | CASSLNPGNEKLFF | TGTGCCAGCAGCTTAAACCCCGGGAATGAAAAACTGTTTTTT
12 | TRBJ1-2 | TRBV9 | TRBD1 | . | CASRSGGYGYTF | TGTGCCAGCAGATCAGGGGGGTATGGCTACACCTTC
15 | TRBJ1-2 | TRBV6-5 | TRBD1 | . | CASSYWTGVGYGYTF | TGTGCCAGCAGTTACTGGACAGGGGTGGGCTATGGCTACACCTTC
15 | TRBJ1-1 | TRBV23-1 | . | . | CASSQYFRAPAEAFF | TGCGCCAGCAGTCAATATTTCAGGGCCCCCGCTGAAGCTTTCTTT
14 | TRBJ2-7 | TRBV7-9 | . | . | CASSSKGVSYEQYF | TGTGCCAGCAGCTCAAAGGGGGTTTCCTACGAGCAGTACTTC
14 | TRBJ2-7 | TRBV19 | TRBD2 | . | CASSITGTTYEQYF | TGTGCCAGTAGTATCACCGGGACTACCTACGAGCAGTACTTC
14 | TRBJ1-1 | TRBV2 | . | . | CASREEEGNTEAFF | TGTGCCAGCAGGGAGGAAGAAGGGAACACTGAAGCTTTCTTT
19 | TRBJ2-3 | TRBV4-3 | TRBD2 | . | CASSRQLAGGPSSTDTQYF | TGCGCCAGCAGCCGCCAACTAGCGGGGGGCCCGTCAAGCACAGATACGCAGTATTTT
13 | TRBJ2-7 | TRBV19 | . | . | CASSMRFGSEQYF | TGTGCCAGTAGTATGAGGTTTGGCAGCGAGCAGTACTTC
15 | TRBJ1-3 | TRBV19 | . | . | CASSTPSLHGNTIYF | TGTGCCAGTAGTACACCCTCACTGCACGGAAACACCATATATTTT
14 | TRBJ1-6 | TRBV5-1 | . | few | CASSLYDRNSPLHF | TGCGCCAGCAGCTTGTACGACAGAAATTCACCCCTCCACTTT
13 | TRBJ1-5 | TRBV18 | TRBD1 | . | CASSPTGDQPQHF | TGTGCCAGCTCACCAACAGGGGATCAGCCCCAGCATTTT
14 | TRBJ1-1 | TRBV6-5 | TRBD1 | . | CASSRGQGVTEAFF | TGTGCCAGCAGCCGGGGACAGGGGGTCACTGAAGCTTTCTTT
14 | TRBJ2-7 | TRBV29-1 | TRBD2 | . | CSGGSSGDIYEQYF | TGCAGCGGGGGGTCTAGCGGGGACATTTACGAGCAGTACTTC
17 | TRBJ1-5 | TRBV19 | TRBD1 | . | CASKQRQGYYSNQPQHF | TGTGCCAGTAAACAAAGACAGGGCTATTATAGCAATCAGCCCCAGCATTTT
16 | TRBJ1-5 | TRBV5-6 | . | . | CASSLGGGELNQPQHF | TGTGCCAGCAGCTTGGGAGGCGGAGAACTCAATCAGCCCCAGCATTTT
13 | TRBJ2-7 | TRBV5-1 | TRBD1 | . | CASSRTGQGEQYF | TGCGCCAGCAGCCGAACAGGACAGGGCGAGCAGTACTTC
13 | TRBJ1-5 | TRBV7-2 | . | . | CASSWRGNQPQHF | TGTGCCAGCAGCTGGCGGGGGAATCAGCCCCAGCATTTT
11 | TRBJ2-1 | TRBV20-1 | . | . | CSASRGNEQFF | TGCAGTGCTAGCAGGGGCAATGAGCAGTTCTTC
17 | TRBJ2-5 | TRBV5-1 | . | . | CASRLRIGPGVAETQYF | TGCGCCAGCAGGTTGCGCATAGGTCCAGGGGTGGCAGAGACCCAGTACTTC
16 | TRBJ2-1 | TRBV7-9 | TRBD1 | . | CASSSKGQGTGIVQFF | TGTGCCAGCAGCTCTAAGGGACAGGGAACGGGAATCGTGCAGTTCTTC
14 | TRBJ2-7 | TRBV6-5 | TRBD1 | . | CASSIGTGGYEQYF | TGTGCCAGCAGTATCGGGACAGGGGGCTACGAGCAGTACTTC
15 | TRBJ2-1 | TRBV6-6 | TRBD1 | . | CATSSRGLISNEQFF | TGTGCCACCTCATCCAGGGGGCTGATAAGCAATGAGCAGTTCTTC
15 | TRBJ1-2 | TRBV11-2 | TRBD1 | once | CASSPGTGEYYGYTF | TGTGCCAGCAGCCCCGGGACAGGGGAGTACTATGGCTACACCTTC
15 | TRBJ2-5 | TRBV6-5 | . | . | CASSYRGQPQETQYF | TGTGCCAGCAGTTACCGCGGACAGCCACAAGAGACCCAGTACTTC
17 | TRBJ1-3 | TRBV6-1 | . | . | CASSEFWAGSSGNTIYF | TGTGCCAGCAGTGAATTCTGGGCAGGAAGCTCTGGAAACACCATATATTTT
13 | TRBJ2-7 | TRBV2 | . | . | CASSEVETYEQYF | TGTGCCAGCAGTGAAGTAGAAACCTACGAGCAGTACTTC
15 | TRBJ1-6 | TRBV19 | TRBD1 | . | CASSRQGGENSPLHF | TGTGCCAGTAGTAGACAGGGGGGTGAGAATTCACCCCTCCACTTT
14 | TRBJ1-2 | TRBV10-2 | . | . | CASRPDSIFYGYTF | TGCGCCAGCAGGCCGGACAGCATATTCTATGGCTACACCTTC
15 | TRBJ2-3 | TRBV27 | . | . | CASSPWDFYTDTQYF | TGTGCCAGCAGTCCCTGGGACTTTTACACAGATACGCAGTATTTT
17 | TRBJ2-1 | TRBV11-1 | TRBD2 | . | CASSLGTSGSSYNEQFF | TGTGCCAGCAGCTTAGGCACTAGCGGGTCCTCCTACAATGAGCAGTTCTTC
15 | TRBJ2-7 | TRBV13 | TRBD1 | . | CASSPGTGSVHEQYF | TGTGCCAGCAGCCCAGGGACAGGGTCGGTCCACGAGCAGTACTTC
15 | TRBJ1-1 | TRBV7-9 | . | . | CASSLVPGMDTEAFF | TGTGCCAGCAGCTTAGTCCCAGGGATGGACACTGAAGCTTTCTTT
14 | TRBJ1-4 | TRBV27 | . | . | CASRITGGTEKLFF | TGTGCCAGCAGGATAACAGGAGGGACGGAAAAACTGTTTTTT
15 | TRBJ1-1 | TRBV10-3 | . | . | CAISESTFGGAEAFF | TGTGCCATCAGTGAGTCGACATTTGGGGGGGCTGAAGCTTTCTTT
12 | TRBJ2-1 | TRBV7-9 | . | . | CASSFSGREQFF | TGTGCCAGCAGCTTTTCGGGTCGTGAGCAGTTCTTC
14 | TRBJ2-1 | TRBV5-1 | TRBD2 | . | CASHAGGIYNEQFF | TGCGCCTCACACGCCGGGGGGATCTACAATGAGCAGTTCTTC
14 | TRBJ2-7 | TRBV12-5 | . | . | CASGSQGRFYEQYF | TGTGCTAGTGGTTCACAGGGGAGGTTCTACGAGCAGTACTTC
16 | TRBJ1-6 | TRBV7-9 | TRBD1 | . | CASTRGTAYYNSPLHF | TGTGCCAGCACAAGGGGGACAGCTTACTATAATTCACCCCTCCACTTT
16 | TRBJ1-3 | TRBV25-1 | TRBD1 | . | CASSGRTGGGGNTIYF | TGTGCCAGCAGTGGCCGGACAGGGGGCGGTGGAAACACCATATATTTT